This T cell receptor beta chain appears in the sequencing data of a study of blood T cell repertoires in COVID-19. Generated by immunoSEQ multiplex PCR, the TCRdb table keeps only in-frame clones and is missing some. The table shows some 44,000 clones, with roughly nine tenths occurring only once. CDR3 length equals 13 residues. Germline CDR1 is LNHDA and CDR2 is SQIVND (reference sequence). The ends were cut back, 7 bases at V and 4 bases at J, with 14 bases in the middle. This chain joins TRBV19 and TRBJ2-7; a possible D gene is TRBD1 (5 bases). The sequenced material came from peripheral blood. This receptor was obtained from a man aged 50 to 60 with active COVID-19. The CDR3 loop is CASTAGSRYEQYF. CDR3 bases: TGTGCCAGTACCGCAGGGTCCCGGTACGAGCAGTACTTC.